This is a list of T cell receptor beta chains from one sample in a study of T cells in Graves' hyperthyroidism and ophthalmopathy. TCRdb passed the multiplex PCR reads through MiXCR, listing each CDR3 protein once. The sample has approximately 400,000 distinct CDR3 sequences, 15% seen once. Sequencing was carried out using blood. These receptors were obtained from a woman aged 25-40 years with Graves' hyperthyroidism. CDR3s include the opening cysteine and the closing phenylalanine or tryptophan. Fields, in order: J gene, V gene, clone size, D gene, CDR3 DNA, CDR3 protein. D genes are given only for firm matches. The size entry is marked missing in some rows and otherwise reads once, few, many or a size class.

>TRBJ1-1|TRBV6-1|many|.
TGTGCCAGCAGTGAAATGACAGCTCGTCGGGAATTAGCTTTCTTT
CASSEMTARRELAFF
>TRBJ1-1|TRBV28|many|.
TGTGCCAGCGGGGGGCCGAGGAGCACTGAAGCTTTCTTT
CASGGPRSTEAFF
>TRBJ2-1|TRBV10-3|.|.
TGTGCCATCAGTGAGGGCGGCCCCTCCTACAATGAGCAGTTCTTC
CAISEGGPSYNEQFF
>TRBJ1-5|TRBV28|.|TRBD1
TGTGCCAGCAGTTCGACCGGGACAGGGGAGAAAGATCAGCCCCAGCATTTT
CASSSTGTGEKDQPQHF
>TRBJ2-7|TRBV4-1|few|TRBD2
TGCGCCAGCAGCCCCCTAGCGGGAGTCTACGAGCAGTACTTC
CASSPLAGVYEQYF
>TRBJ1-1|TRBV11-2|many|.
TGTGCCAGCAGCCCACAACATGGGACTGAAGCTTTCTTT
CASSPQHGTEAFF
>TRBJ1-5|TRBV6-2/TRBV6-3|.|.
TGTGCCAGCAGTTACTCGAACAATCAGCCCCAGCATTTT
CASSYSNNQPQHF
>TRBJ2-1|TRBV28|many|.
TGTGCCAGCAGTTTAGTTCGGCCTAGAAGCAATGAGCAGTTCTTC
CASSLVRPRSNEQFF
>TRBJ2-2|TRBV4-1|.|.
TGCGCCAGCAGCCATGTACAGGTGACCGGGGAGCTGTTTTTT
CASSHVQVTGELFF
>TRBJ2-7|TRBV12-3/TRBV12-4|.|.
TGTGCCAGCGCTGGGACCTACGAGCAGTACTTC
CASAGTYEQYF
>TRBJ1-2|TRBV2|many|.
TGTGCCAGCTCAGTTCCCCGGACCACTGACTACACCTTC
CASSVPRTTDYTF
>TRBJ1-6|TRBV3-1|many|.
TGTGCCAGCAGCCAAGAATACAATTCACCCCTCCACTTT
CASSQEYNSPLHF
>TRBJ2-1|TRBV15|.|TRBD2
TGTGCCACCAGCAGGGCCCCCACTAGCGCGTATGAGCAGTTCTTC
CATSRAPTSAYEQFF
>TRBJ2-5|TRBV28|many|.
TGTGCCAGCAGTCTAAGGAGGGGTTCGTGGGAGACCCAGTACTTC
CASSLRRGSWETQYF
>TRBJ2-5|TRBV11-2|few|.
TGTGCCAGCAGTCACCTTGGGGGATACCAAGAGACCCAGTACTTC
CASSHLGGYQETQYF
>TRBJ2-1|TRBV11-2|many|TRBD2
TGTGCCAGCAGCCCAGGACTAGCGGGAGGCCGCAGCCCCTACAATGAGCAGTTCTTC
CASSPGLAGGRSPYNEQFF
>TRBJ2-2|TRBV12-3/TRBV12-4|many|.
TGTGCCAGCAGCTGGGGGAGAACGAACACCGGGGAGCTGTTTTTT
CASSWGRTNTGELFF
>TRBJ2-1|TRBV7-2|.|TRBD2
TGTGCCAGCAGCCCGAGGGGACTAGCGGGAGGGGAATACAATGAGCAGTTCTTC
CASSPRGLAGGEYNEQFF
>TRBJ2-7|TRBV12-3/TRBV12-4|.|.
TGTGCCAGCACTCTAGCGGAGGGGGGGTACGAGCAGTACTTC
CASTLAEGGYEQYF
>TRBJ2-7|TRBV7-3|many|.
TGTGCCAGCAGCTCGGGGATGGACTCCGAGCAGTACTTC
CASSSGMDSEQYF
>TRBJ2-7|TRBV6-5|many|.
TGTGCCAGCAGTTACTCATCAGGCTTGAGCTACGAGCAGTACTTC
CASSYSSGLSYEQYF
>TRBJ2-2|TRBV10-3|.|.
TGTGCCATCAGTGTTAGTCAAAACACCGGGGAGCTGTTTTTT
CAISVSQNTGELFF
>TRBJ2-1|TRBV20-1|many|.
TGCAGTGCTCCCGACGGGAGCGGTTACAATGAGCAGTTCTTC
CSAPDGSGYNEQFF
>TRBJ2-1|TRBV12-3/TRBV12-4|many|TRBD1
TGTGCCAGCAGTTCGCGACAGGGTCCCAACAATGAGCAGTTCTTC
CASSSRQGPNNEQFF
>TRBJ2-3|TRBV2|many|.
TGTGCCAGCAGTGGCCAGGGAAAAGATACGCAGTATTTT
CASSGQGKDTQYF
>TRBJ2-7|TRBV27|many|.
TGTGCCAGCAGTTTATCTAAGGGAGGACGCGGGGCCTACGAGCAGTACTTC
CASSLSKGGRGAYEQYF
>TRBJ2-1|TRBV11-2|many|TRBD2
TGTGCCAGCAGCTTTATGACTAGCGGGAGTAGCCGAGGATCCTACAATGAGCAGTTCTTC
CASSFMTSGSSRGSYNEQFF
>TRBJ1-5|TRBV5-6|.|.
TGTGCCAGCAGCTCGGGCCCGGGACGGTATAGCAATCAGCCCCAGCATTTT
CASSSGPGRYSNQPQHF
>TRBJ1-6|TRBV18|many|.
TGTGCCAGCTCACCAAGCCGGGATTATAATTCACCCCTCCACTTT
CASSPSRDYNSPLHF
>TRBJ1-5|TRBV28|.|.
TGTGCCAGCAGTTTAAGAGGGCATAGCAATCAGCCCCAGCATTTT
CASSLRGHSNQPQHF
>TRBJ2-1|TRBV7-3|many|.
TGTGCCAGCAGCTTAACGGGGGGTTTGATATCCAATGAGCAGTTCTTC
CASSLTGGLISNEQFF
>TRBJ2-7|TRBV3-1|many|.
TGTGCCAGCAGCCAATCCCTCGTGGGGGAGCAGTACTTC
CASSQSLVGEQYF
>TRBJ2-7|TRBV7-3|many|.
TGTGCCAGCACCTTTTACGAGCAGTACTTC
CASTFYEQYF
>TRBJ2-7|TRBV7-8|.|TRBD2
TGTGCCAGCACCAAAGGGACTAGCGGGCATCTCTACGAGCAGTACTTC
CASTKGTSGHLYEQYF
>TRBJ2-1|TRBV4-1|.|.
TGCGCCAGCAGCCGGGGAGAGCATGTCGAGCAGTTCTTC
CASSRGEHVEQFF
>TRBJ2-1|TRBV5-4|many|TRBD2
TGTGCCAGCAGCTCAGGACTAGCGGGAGGGCTCCTCAATGAGCAGTTCTTC
CASSSGLAGGLLNEQFF
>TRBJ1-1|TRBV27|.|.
TGTGCCAGCAGTTTATACCGGGATCACACTGAAGCTTTCTTT
CASSLYRDHTEAFF
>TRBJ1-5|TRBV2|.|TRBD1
TGTGCCAGCAGAATCGGACAGGGTTTAAATCAGCCCCAGCATTTT
CASRIGQGLNQPQHF
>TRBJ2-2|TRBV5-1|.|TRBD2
TGCGCCAGCACCCGGGGGGAGAGCACCGGGGAGCTGTTTTTT
CASTRGESTGELFF
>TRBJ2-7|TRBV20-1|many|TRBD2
TGCAGTGCTAGAGATCCTAAGCGGGGGAGCTCCTACGAGCAGTACTTC
CSARDPKRGSSYEQYF